The present T cell receptor beta chain was sequenced within a study of blood T cell repertoires in COVID-19. Study overall: Nucleic acid was either cDNA or gDNA, and it came from T cells, B-cell-depleted T cells, or PBMCs.

This CDR3 is 17 amino acids long. Participants came from about 23 US areas, aged about 18 to 90 years. Clinical histories supplied by participants themselves formed the basis of cohort assignment. In the authors' workflow: Quantification of nucleated cells was approximated via reference gene primer amplification. Some clones are missing from TCRdb's copy, which holds only in-frame ones; the method was immunoSEQ multiplex PCR. The DNA was the basis for D and trimming; V, J and clone size are from that table. The sample lists roughly 350,000 clones, 92% occurring once. The chain links TRBV21-1 to TRBJ2-1; the table's D call, TRBD2, was not checked against the DNA. TRBV21-1 is a listed pseudogene. Sequencing was done on a sample of PBMCs or T cells enriched from blood (not recorded which). This TCR was recovered from a woman aged 25-40 years who had recovered from COVID-19. As DNA, the CDR3 is TGTGCCAGCAGCAAATCGGGGCTAGCGGGGAGAGACAATGAGCAGTTCTTC. Translated, it gives CASSKSGLAGRDNEQFF.